These T cell receptor beta chains were read from a single sample in a study of blood T cell repertoires in COVID-19. Some clones are missing from TCRdb's copy, which holds only in-frame ones; the method was immunoSEQ multiplex PCR. The sample lists a few hundred thousand clones; roughly 86% were seen once. Sample: PBMCs or T cells enriched from blood (not recorded which). Receptors originate from a woman in her twenties or thirties who had recovered from COVID-19. CDR3s include the opening cysteine and the closing phenylalanine or tryptophan. A D gene is named only where the DNA matches it firmly. Size is omitted from some rows. Given values are once, few, many or a class for expanded clones.

cdr3_nt	cdr3_aa	clone_size	j_call	d_call	v_call
TGTGCTAGTGGTTCCCAGGGGAGCCAGCCCCAGCATTTT	CASGSQGSQPQHF	few	TRBJ1-5	.	TRBV12-5
TGTGCCATCAGTGGTCGGGGGGATGACACTGAAGCTTTCTTT	CAISGRGDDTEAFF	.	TRBJ1-1	.	TRBV10-3
TGTGCCAGCAGCCAGGGACAGGGGGAGGAAAACATTCAGTACTTC	CASSQGQGEENIQYF	.	TRBJ2-4	TRBD1	TRBV2
TGTGCCAGCAGTGGGGAGGGGTACGAGCAGTACTTC	CASSGEGYEQYF	.	TRBJ2-7	TRBD2	TRBV2
TGTGCCAGCAGTCAGTACAGGGGGAGCTCCTACGAGCAGTACTTC	CASSQYRGSSYEQYF	.	TRBJ2-7	TRBD1	TRBV6-5
TGTGCCAGCAGCCAAAACAGGGGGAAAGAGACCCAGTACTTC	CASSQNRGKETQYF	.	TRBJ2-5	TRBD1	TRBV4-2
TGTGCCAGCTCACCCGACAGGGTTGGGTATGGCTACACCTTC	CASSPDRVGYGYTF	once	TRBJ1-2	TRBD1	TRBV18
TGTGCCAGCAGTGAAGCGCGGGCAGGAATCTACGAGCAGTACTTC	CASSEARAGIYEQYF	.	TRBJ2-7	.	TRBV2
TGTGCCAGCAGCTTTCCTTCAGCGGGGTTAGGAGATACGCAGTATTTT	CASSFPSAGLGDTQYF	.	TRBJ2-3	TRBD2	TRBV7-3
TGCAGTGCCTTTTCTCTCGGTGCTTTCTTT	CSAFSLGAFF	.	TRBJ1-1	.	TRBV20-1
TGTGCCAGCAGCTTAGCCGCCCTAACTTACACCGGGGAGCTGTTTTTT	CASSLAALTYTGELFF	.	TRBJ2-2	.	TRBV11-2
TGTGCCAGCAGCCCAGAGGTCACAGGGGGCTTCGGCTACACCTTC	CASSPEVTGGFGYTF	.	TRBJ1-2	TRBD1	TRBV7-2
TGTGCCAGCTCACTTGACAGGGTATCCGAGCAGTACTTC	CASSLDRVSEQYF	.	TRBJ2-7	TRBD1	TRBV18
TGTGCCAGCAGCTCCACTACCCAGGGGTATGGCTACACCTTC	CASSSTTQGYGYTF	.	TRBJ1-2	.	TRBV9
TGCAGCGTTGAAGATGACAGACGATATGGCTACACCTTC	CSVEDDRRYGYTF	.	TRBJ1-2	.	TRBV29-1
TGTGCCACCAGCAGAGATGGGGCAGCGAGACCCTACGAGCAGTACTTC	CATSRDGAARPYEQYF	.	TRBJ2-7	.	TRBV15
TGTGCCAGCAGCTTAGGAGCTGGCCGGGAAGAGACCCAGTACTTC	CASSLGAGREETQYF	.	TRBJ2-5	.	TRBV11-2
TGTGCCAGCAGCTTCCCCCCTAGGGGTCAAGAGACCCAGTACTTC	CASSFPPRGQETQYF	.	TRBJ2-5	.	TRBV7-2
TGTGCCAGCAGCTTAGGAGCGGGCTACGAGCAGTACTTC	CASSLGAGYEQYF	once	TRBJ2-7	.	TRBV7-9
TGCGCCAGCAGCTTGGGACAGATGTACAATGAGCAGTTCTTC	CASSLGQMYNEQFF	.	TRBJ2-1	.	TRBV5-1
TGTGCCAGCAGTTGGGGACAGGGGTCGGGTCAGCCCCAGCATTTT	CASSWGQGSGQPQHF	.	TRBJ1-5	TRBD1	TRBV27
TGTGCCAGCAGCTTAGGACTATACAGCTCCTACAATGAGCAGTTCTTC	CASSLGLYSSYNEQFF	few	TRBJ2-1	.	TRBV7-8
TGCGCCAGCAGCTTGGTTTCAGGGGACACCGAGCAGTACTTC	CASSLVSGDTEQYF	.	TRBJ2-7	.	TRBV5-1
TGCGCCAGCAGCTTATCGGCTGGGGCTGGAGAGCAGTACTTC	CASSLSAGAGEQYF	.	TRBJ2-7	.	TRBV5-1
TGTGCCAGCAGTGAAATTGGACAGGGCCTTAACTATGGCTACACCTTC	CASSEIGQGLNYGYTF	.	TRBJ1-2	TRBD1	TRBV25-1
TGTGCCATCAGTCGTCAGGGGTTATCTAGCAATCAGCCCCAGCATTTT	CAISRQGLSSNQPQHF	.	TRBJ1-5	.	TRBV10-3
TGTGCCAGCAGCGTATCCAGGGGCGCTGGCTATGGCTACACCTTC	CASSVSRGAGYGYTF	.	TRBJ1-2	.	TRBV9
TGTGCCACGAGGCAGGACAGGGGTGCGGGCACTGAAGCTTTCTTT	CATRQDRGAGTEAFF	.	TRBJ1-1	TRBD1	TRBV15